Presented here are 29 T cell receptor beta chains from one specimen sequenced in a study of CD8 T cells in Susac syndrome. Random hexamers were used to reverse transcribe about 0.45 to 1 ug of RNA. TCRdb re-called the immunoSEQ multiplex PCR reads with MiXCR, one entry per CDR3 protein. The table lists 200,000 or so distinct CDR3 sequences, 95% of them singletons. The sequencing sample was made of CD8+ T cells from PBMCs. The receptors were sampled from a human donor with Susac syndrome.

V is TRBV5-1 and J is TRBJ2-5; 9 bases are a match to TRBD1. V lost 2 bases and J lost 4; bases outside the gene matches: 9. This CDR3 region has 16 residues. The germline CDR1 and CDR2 sequences are SGHRS and YFSETQ. Here the CDR3 DNA reads TGCGCCAGCAGCTTATCACAGGGGGCGCGTAGAGAGACCCAGTACTTC. Translating it yields CASSLSQGARRETQYF.

V and J are TRBV4-1 and TRBJ1-2, with D perhaps matching TRBD1 (5 bases). The CDR3 is 16 amino acids. Between the trimmed V and J ends, which lost 8 bases and 6 bases, there was a span of 25 bases. From germline, CDR1 is MGHRA and CDR2 YSYEKL. CDR3 sequence: CASFPYPTESFDGYTF. CDR3 sequence (DNA): TGCGCCAGCTTCCCCTACCCGACAGAGAGCTTCGATGGCTACACCTTC.

This clonotype was observed a single time. V is TRBV12-3 or TRBV12-4 and J is TRBJ1-1, with 7 positions matching TRBD1. CDR3 length: 14 residues. Germline trimming cut 7 bases from V and 3 bases from J; bases unmatched to any gene: 8. The CDR3 DNA reads as TGTGCCAGCACCTCGGGGACAGAGGACACTGAAGCTTTCTTT. Translating it yields CASTSGTEDTEAFF.

This chain links TRBV24-1 with TRBJ2-2; TRBD1 might be the D (5 bases). The CDR3 is 15 residues long. Deletions cut 5 bases from V and 0 bases from J, with 9 bases between. Germline loops: CDR1 KGHDR, CDR2 SFDVKD. This chain's CDR3 is CATSGGETNTGELFF. CDR3 bases: TGTGCCACCAGTGGGGGCGAAACGAACACCGGGGAGCTGTTTTTT.

DNA for the CDR3: TGTGCCAGCAGCTCACAGGGACTTAACTATGGCTACACCTTC. Its protein product is CASSSQGLNYGYTF. The rearrangement joins TRBV13 to TRBJ1-2, with a possible D match to TRBD1 (6 bases). Germline CDR1 reads PRHDT; CDR2 reads FYEKMQ (reference sequence). V lost 4 bases and J lost 1, with 10 bases in between. The CDR3 spans 14 residues.

This chain uses TRBV27 with TRBJ2-7; D may be TRBD1 (5 bases). The CDR3 loop spans 14 amino acids. Germline assignment: CDR1 MNHEY and CDR2 SMNVEV (reference sequence). V lost 5 bases and J 0 bases, leaving 11 bases between the germline ends. The CDR3 sequence is CASSTTGYSYEQYF. CDR3 DNA: TGTGCCAGCAGTACTACAGGCTACTCCTACGAGCAGTACTTC.

The chain has TRBV10-1 and TRBJ1-1; D possibly corresponds to TRBD1 (5 bases). V was trimmed by 3 bases and J by 7 bases, leaving 18 bases between them. Germline V CDR1 and CDR2: WNHNN, SYGVQD (reference sequence). The CDR3 length is 15 residues. CDR3 loop: CASSDTGTVANEAFF. DNA of the CDR3: TGCGCCAGCAGTGACACGGGGACGGTGGCGAATGAAGCTTTCTTT.

V usage is TRBV9 and J usage is TRBJ1-6; maybe TRBD1 (5 bases). The CDR3 has 14 residues. V shed 0 bases and J shed 9 bases, with 10 bases lying between them. Germline-derived CDR1 and CDR2 are SGDLS and YYNGEE. The CDR3: CASSVEGVRSPLHF. In DNA, the CDR3 is TGTGCCAGCAGCGTAGAAGGGGTGCGTTCACCCCTCCACTTT.

This sequence joins TRBV20-1 and TRBJ2-3; D possibly matches TRBD1 or TRBD2 (5 bases each). The CDR3 runs to 14 residues. Germline V gene lookup returns CDR1 DFQATT and CDR2 SNEGSKA (reference sequence). Trimming took off 2 bases at V and 3 bases at J, with 12 bases between the two ends. The CDR3 sequence is CSARLTGLTDTQYF. CDR3 nucleotide sequence: TGCAGTGCTAGACTAACGGGGCTGACAGATACGCAGTATTTT.

This chain joins TRBV30 and TRBJ2-6; a possible D gene is TRBD1 (6 bases). CDR1 is GTSNPN and CDR2 is SVGIG in the germline V gene (reference sequence). Trimming took 3 bases from V and 0 from J, leaving 9 bases between them. The CDR3 runs to 15 residues. The CDR3 loop is CAWSTGSSGANVLTF. CDR3 coding DNA: TGTGCCTGGAGCACAGGGAGCTCTGGGGCCAACGTCCTGACTTTC. Supplemented by reference TRBV30 and TRBJ2-6, the full variable domain reads SQTIHQWPATLVQPVGSPLSLECTVEGTSNPNLYWYRQAAGRGLQLLFYSVGIGQISSEVPQNLSASRPQDRQFILSSKKLLLSDSGFYLCAWSTGSSGANVLTFGAGSRLTVL.

The V and J genes are TRBV19 and TRBJ2-1; 11 nucleotides align to TRBD2. Germline CDR1 and CDR2: LNHDA and SQIVND (reference sequence). The CDR3 runs 17 residues. V was clipped by 5 bases and J by 0 bases; unmatched bases: 6. CDR3 DNA sequence: TGTGCCAGTAGTCCAACTAGCGGGGGAAGCTCCTACAATGAGCAGTTCTTC. This encodes CASSPTSGGSSYNEQFF.

This clonotype was found a few times. The V call is TRBV28, the J call TRBJ2-7; no clear D. V gave up 3 bases and J gave up 0 bases, with 9 bases separating them. The CDR3 totals 14 residues. CDR1 is MDHEN and CDR2 is SYDVKM in the germline V gene. CDR3 loop: CASSLRQSSYEQYF. The CDR3 DNA reads as TGTGCCAGCAGTTTGCGGCAGAGCTCCTACGAGCAGTACTTC.

The chain uses TRBV20-1 and TRBJ1-2; perhaps TRBD1 as D (5 bases). Germline V CDR1 and CDR2: DFQATT, SNEGSKA (reference sequence). The V end lost 6 bases, the J end lost 5 bases, and 22 bases lay between the germline ends. The CDR3 is 15 residues long. CDR3 DNA: TGCAGTGCCACGAGCGACAGCCTCTTGTGGTATGGCTACACCTTC. Its protein product is CSATSDSLLWYGYTF.

This clonotype was observed once. The chain has TRBV27 and TRBJ1-5; TRBD1 matches 7 bases. Germline V gene sequence: CDR1 MNHEY, CDR2 SMNVEV (reference sequence). The CDR3 covers 17 residues. With V trimmed by 7 bases and J by 9 bases, 21 bases remained unmatched. The CDR3 here is CASMDRGLQGTGWPQHF. CDR3 DNA: TGTGCCAGCATGGACCGAGGGCTACAGGGGACCGGTTGGCCCCAGCATTTT.

The V and J genes are TRBV7-2 and TRBJ2-7; D perhaps matches TRBD2 (6 bases). Trimming pared 5 bases from V and 1 base from J, leaving 18 bases between. The CDR3 contains 16 residues. CDR1 is SGHTA and CDR2 is FQGNSA in the germline V gene. The CDR3 loop reads CASSPALRRGSYEQYF. In nucleotides, the CDR3 is TGTGCCAGCAGCCCGGCCTTGCGGCGGGGATCCTACGAGCAGTACTTC.

The J gene is TRBJ1-2, the V gene TRBV3-1, with D possibly matching TRBD1 (5 bases). This CDR3 has 14 amino acids. V lost 2 bases and J lost 4, with 11 bases in between. CDR1 LGHDT and CDR2 YNNKEL come from the germline V gene (reference sequence). This chain's CDR3 is CASSQRGESYGYTF. Here the CDR3 DNA reads TGTGCCAGCAGCCAAAGAGGGGAGAGCTATGGCTACACCTTC.

This chain uses TRBV6-2 or TRBV6-3 with TRBJ1-3; no firm D call. The CDR3 has 14 residues. CDR1 is MNHEY and CDR2 is SVGEGT in the germline V gene. V dropped 7 bases and J dropped 1 base, with 11 bases sitting between them. The CDR3 region has the DNA TGTGCCAGCATGAAAGCTTATTCTGGAAACACCATATATTTT. This codes for CASMKAYSGNTIYF.

J is TRBJ2-7 and V is TRBV15; D possibly corresponds to TRBD2 (5 bases). Trimming removed 3 bases at V and 5 bases at J, with 8 bases between. CDR1 and CDR2 from the germline V gene are LNHNV and YYDKDF (reference sequence). This CDR3 has 12 amino acids. The CDR3 reads CATSSLGDEQYF. The CDR3 DNA reads as TGTGCCACCAGCAGCCTGGGAGACGAGCAGTACTTC. The full variable domain, completed using reference TRBV15 and TRBJ2-7, is DAMVIQNPRYQVTQFGKPVTLSCSQTLNHNVMYWYQQKSSQAPKLLFHYYDKDFNNEADTPDNFQSRRPNTSFCFLDIRSPGLGDTAMYLCATSSLGDEQYFGPGTRLTVT.

A few counts support this clonotype. The chain uses TRBV28 and TRBJ2-3, with D perhaps matching TRBD2 (5 bases). The CDR3 runs to 14 residues. The ends were cut back, 2 bases at V and 4 bases at J, with 10 bases in the middle. From germline, CDR1 is MDHEN and CDR2 SYDVKM. The CDR3 spells CASSLGETADTQYF. CDR3 coding DNA: TGTGCCAGCAGTTTAGGGGAGACTGCAGATACGCAGTATTTT.

The CDR3: CASSVGAIKDTQYF. CDR3 in DNA: TGTGCCAGCAGCGTAGGGGCGATAAAGGATACGCAGTATTTT. The J gene is TRBJ2-3, the V gene TRBV9; D gene uncertain. Germline V gene sequence: CDR1 SGDLS, CDR2 YYNGEE. The CDR3 consists of 14 residues. V was shortened by 0 bases and J by 6 bases, with 11 bases between the two germline ends.

This sequence joins TRBV4-1 and TRBJ2-1, with D possibly TRBD2 on 6 matching bases. Germline-derived CDR1 and CDR2 are MGHRA and YSYEKL. CDR3 length equals 13 residues. Trimming pared 5 bases from V and 5 bases from J, leaving 10 bases between. The CDR3, as DNA: TGCGCCAGCAGCTCCCGGGAGAACAATGAGCAGTTCTTC. Translating gives CASSSRENNEQFF.

The rearrangement joins TRBV24-1 to TRBJ1-2; 7 nucleotides agree with TRBD1. Germline assignment: CDR1 KGHDR and CDR2 SFDVKD. The CDR3 has 14 residues. Trimming removed 3 bases from V and 7 bases from J; junction bases left unmatched: 7. The CDR3 nucleotides are TGTGCCACCAGTGATACAGGGGCGTATCCTGGCTACACCTTC. This sequence encodes CATSDTGAYPGYTF.

The V and J genes are TRBV9 and TRBJ2-2; tentatively, D is TRBD2 (6 bases). Per the germline V gene, CDR1 is SGDLS and CDR2 is YYNGEE. CDR3 size: 17 residues. V shed 1 base and J shed 4 bases, with 17 bases lying between them. CDR3 sequence (DNA): TGTGCCAGCAGCGTACCAATCAGCGGAGGGGTCACCGGGGAGCTGTTTTTT. Its translation is CASSVPISGGVTGELFF.

V and J are TRBV28 and TRBJ2-5, with a possible D match to TRBD2 (6 bases). The CDR3 length is 14 residues. Per germline, CDR1 MDHEN and CDR2 SYDVKM. Trimming removed 8 bases from V and 2 bases from J, with 15 bases in between. The CDR3 here is CASYSGAGQETQYF. CDR3 coding DNA: TGTGCCAGCTATTCCGGGGCGGGGCAAGAGACCCAGTACTTC. Full variable domain (outside the CDR3, taken from reference TRBV28 and TRBJ2-5): DVKVTQSSRYLVKRTGEKVFLECVQDMDHENMFWYRQDPGLGLRLIYFSYDVKMKEKGDIPEGYSVSREKKERFSLILESASTNQTSMYLCASYSGAGQETQYFGPGTRLLVL.

V usage is TRBV5-1 and J usage is TRBJ2-6; a possible D gene is TRBD1 (6 bases). Looked up from germline, CDR1 is SGHRS and CDR2 is YFSETQ. Trimming left V 3 bases short and J 3 bases short, with 13 bases between. The length of the CDR3 is 16 residues. CDR3 in DNA: TGCGCCAGCAGCTCTAACAGGGCTGGTGGGGCCAACGTCCTGACTTTC. Encoded protein: CASSSNRAGGANVLTF.

The chain uses TRBV6-6 and TRBJ1-1; 8 bases align to TRBD1. The CDR3 sequence is 13 residues long. The V and J ends lost 4 bases and 6 bases, in that order; junction bases with no gene match: 4. Looked up from germline, CDR1 is MNHNY and CDR2 is SVGAGI (reference sequence). As DNA, the CDR3 is TGTGCCAGCAGTTCCGGACAGGGATCTGAAGCTTTCTTT. Its translation: CASSSGQGSEAFF.

The chain's CDR3 is CASTSVDYEQYF. CDR3 coding DNA: TGTGCCAGCACGTCTGTGGACTACGAGCAGTACTTC. The chain carries TRBV2 and TRBJ2-7; D unresolved. V was trimmed by 7 bases and J by 3 bases, leaving 10 bases between them. The CDR3 is 12 residues long. Germline V CDR1 and CDR2: SNHLY, FYNNEI.

This chain joins TRBV30 and TRBJ1-4; no firm D call. Germline V gene sequence: CDR1 GTSNPN, CDR2 SVGIG (reference sequence). The CDR3 is 12 residues long. Between the trimmed V and J ends, which lost 3 bases and 4 bases, there was a span of 6 bases. In DNA, the CDR3 is TGTGCCTGGAGAGGGCTTAATGAAAAACTGTTTTTT. This encodes CAWRGLNEKLFF.

The V call is TRBV19, the J call TRBJ2-1; D not resolved. Trimming pared 5 bases from V and 10 bases from J, leaving 9 bases between. The CDR3 spans 11 residues. Germline-derived CDR1 and CDR2 are LNHDA and SQIVND (reference sequence). CDR3 nucleotide sequence: TGTGCCAGTAGTCAAGGGTTGGAGCAGTTCTTC. The encoded protein is CASSQGLEQFF.